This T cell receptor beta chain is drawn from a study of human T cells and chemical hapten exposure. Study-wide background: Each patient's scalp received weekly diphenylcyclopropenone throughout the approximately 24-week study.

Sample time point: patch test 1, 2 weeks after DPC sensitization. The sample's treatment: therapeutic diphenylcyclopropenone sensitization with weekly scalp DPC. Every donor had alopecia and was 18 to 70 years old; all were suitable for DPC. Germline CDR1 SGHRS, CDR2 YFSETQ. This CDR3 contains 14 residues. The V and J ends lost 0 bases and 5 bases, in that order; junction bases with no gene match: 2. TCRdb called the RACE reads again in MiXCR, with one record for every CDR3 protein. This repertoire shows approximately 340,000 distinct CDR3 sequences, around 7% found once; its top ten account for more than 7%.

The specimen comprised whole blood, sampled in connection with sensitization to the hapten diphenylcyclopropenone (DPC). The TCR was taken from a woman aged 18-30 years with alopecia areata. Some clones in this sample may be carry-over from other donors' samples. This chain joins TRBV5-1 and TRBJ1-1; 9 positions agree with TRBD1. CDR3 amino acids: CASSLATGGTEAFF. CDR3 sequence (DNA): TGCGCCAGCAGCTTGGCGACAGGGGGGACTGAAGCTTTCTTT.